Listed below are T cell receptor beta chains from one sample, sequenced in a study of T cells in Graves' hyperthyroidism and ophthalmopathy. TCRdb re-derived calls from the multiplex PCR reads in MiXCR, one entry per CDR3 protein. The data contain 350,000 or so distinct CDR3 sequences, approximately 18% of them singletons. The sequencing sample was made of blood. Source of these receptors: a woman between 40 and 55 years old with Graves' ophthalmopathy. The CDR3 runs from the conserved cysteine through the conserved F or W. D genes are given only for firm matches. Not all rows give a size; the values are once, few, many and, for expanded clones, a class.

cdr3_nt	cdr3_aa	d_call	clone_size	v_call	j_call
TGTGCCAGCAACCCGGACACCCGCGAGACCCAGTACTTC	CASNPDTRETQYF	.	many	TRBV6-5	TRBJ2-5
TGTGCTAGCAGCTTGGCCTTAGCGGGACCCGGGGAGCTGTTTTTT	CASSLALAGPGELFF	TRBD2	many	TRBV7-7	TRBJ2-2
TGTGCCTGGAGCACCGGGACAGGGAGCAATCAGCCCCAGCATTTT	CAWSTGTGSNQPQHF	TRBD1	.	TRBV30	TRBJ1-5
TGTGCCAGCAGTTTCCGGTCTTGGTCCTCTGGAAACACCATATATTTT	CASSFRSWSSGNTIYF	.	many	TRBV28	TRBJ1-3
TGTGCCAGCAGTTACGGGGTGGTGTACGAGCAGTACTTC	CASSYGVVYEQYF	.	many	TRBV12-3/TRBV12-4	TRBJ2-7
TGTGCCAGCAGTGAAAGGGTCGCCAGTATGAACACTGAAGCTTTCTTT	CASSERVASMNTEAFF	.	many	TRBV6-1	TRBJ1-1
TGCAGCGCCGGTCCTATAGCCGTGGGAGGCTACACCTTC	CSAGPIAVGGYTF	.	many	TRBV29-1	TRBJ1-2
TGTGCCAGCAGCCAATGGGCCCTCTACGAGCAGTACTTC	CASSQWALYEQYF	.	many	TRBV16	TRBJ2-7
TGTGCCAGCAGTTCGGGATATAATTCACCCCTCCACTTT	CASSSGYNSPLHF	.	many	TRBV28	TRBJ1-6
TGCAGTGCTAGAGATCCAGGGGCGCTTCTTCCTAACGGCTACACCTTC	CSARDPGALLPNGYTF	.	.	TRBV20-1	TRBJ1-2
TGTGCCAGCAGCCGTATCGGGAGAGGGGACGAGCAGTACTTC	CASSRIGRGDEQYF	.	.	TRBV3-1	TRBJ2-7
TGCGCCAGCAGCTTGGGGAGAGATGGCTACACCTTC	CASSLGRDGYTF	.	many	TRBV5-1	TRBJ1-2
TGCGCCAGCAGCTTGGCCGGATCGGGATCCAGCTGCGAGCAGTACTTC	CASSLAGSGSSCEQYF	.	many	TRBV5-1	TRBJ2-7
TGTGCCAGTCCGGGACAGGGGGGACACGAGCAGTACTTC	CASPGQGGHEQYF	TRBD1	.	TRBV6-1	TRBJ2-7
TGCGCCAGCAGCTTGGGAGGACGCAACTCTGGGGCCAACGTCCTGACTTTC	CASSLGGRNSGANVLTF	.	many	TRBV5-1	TRBJ2-6
TGTGCCAGCAGCAGGACTAGCGGGAGCAACACCGGGGAGCTGTTTTTT	CASSRTSGSNTGELFF	TRBD2	many	TRBV6-1	TRBJ2-2
TGTGCCAGCGCGGACAGGGGGTATGGGACCCAGTACTTC	CASADRGYGTQYF	TRBD1	.	TRBV6-1	TRBJ2-5
TGTGCCAGCAGCCAGGACACCGGGGAGCTGTTTTTT	CASSQDTGELFF	.	many	TRBV6-2/TRBV6-3	TRBJ2-2
TGCGCCAGCAGCTTGGCGAGTCGGACAATTCATCCTCCCGAGCAGTACTTC	CASSLASRTIHPPEQYF	.	many	TRBV5-1	TRBJ2-7
TGTGCCAGCAGTTTGCGACTAGCGTCTTTTTACGAGCAGTACTTC	CASSLRLASFYEQYF	TRBD2	many	TRBV12-3/TRBV12-4	TRBJ2-7
TGTGCCAGTAGTGCAGCCAGGGGGGAGACCCAGTACTTC	CASSAARGETQYF	TRBD1	.	TRBV11-2	TRBJ2-5
TGTGCCAGCAGAATGGCAGGGGGTGGCGAGCAGTACTTC	CASRMAGGGEQYF	TRBD1	many	TRBV27	TRBJ2-7
TGTGCCAGCAGCCGGAACTCATTCGAGCAGTACTTC	CASSRNSFEQYF	.	many	TRBV7-8	TRBJ2-7
TGCAGTGCTAGATACCGGGACAGGGAAGGATGGGAGCAGTACTTC	CSARYRDREGWEQYF	TRBD1	many	TRBV20-1	TRBJ2-7
TGCAGTGCCGAGGACAGGGGTGGCGATAGCAATCAGCCCCAGCATTTT	CSAEDRGGDSNQPQHF	TRBD1	many	TRBV20-1	TRBJ1-5
TGTGCCAGCAGTTTCTCAGGGACAGGGGCCGTCTATGGCTACACCTTC	CASSFSGTGAVYGYTF	TRBD1	many	TRBV28	TRBJ1-2
TGTGCCAGCAGTTGGGGGGGGGGGGGTGGCTACACCTTC	CASSWGGGGGYTF	.	.	TRBV27	TRBJ1-2
TGTGCCAGCAGTGCAGTCCGGTCGGGATCCTACGAGCAGTACTTC	CASSAVRSGSYEQYF	.	.	TRBV2	TRBJ2-7
TGTGCCTGGAGTGTGGGTAGCAATCAGCCCCAGCATTTT	CAWSVGSNQPQHF	.	many	TRBV30	TRBJ1-5
TGTGCCAGCAGTCTAGGTTCCCTATACAATGAGCAGTTCTTC	CASSLGSLYNEQFF	.	many	TRBV27	TRBJ2-1
TGTGCCAGCAGCTTAGACGGGGGGCCGAGAGCCAGATACGAGCAGTACTTC	CASSLDGGPRARYEQYF	.	many	TRBV11-2	TRBJ2-7
TGTGCCAGTATCCCGATGGTGGGAGAACCTTATGGCTACACCTTC	CASIPMVGEPYGYTF	.	many	TRBV19	TRBJ1-2
TGTGCCAGCTCACCCCGGACAGGGGTGTACACTGAAGCTTTCTTT	CASSPRTGVYTEAFF	TRBD1	few	TRBV18	TRBJ1-1
TGTGCCAGCAGCTCCGGACAGGGCCGAACTGAAGCTTTCTTT	CASSSGQGRTEAFF	TRBD1	many	TRBV11-2	TRBJ1-1
TGTGCCAGCAGTACGACAGGGGAGTTTGGGGAGACCCAGTACTTC	CASSTTGEFGETQYF	TRBD1	.	TRBV27	TRBJ2-5
TGTGCCTGGAGTTTTGGCGGGAAGAACACCGGGGAGCTGTTTTTT	CAWSFGGKNTGELFF	.	.	TRBV30	TRBJ2-2
TGTGCCAGTACGGGCGCAAGTCTTCCAGGGGGAGACAATCAGCCCCAGCATTTT	CASTGASLPGGDNQPQHF	TRBD1	many	TRBV19	TRBJ1-5
TGCAGTGCTAAAAAACAGGGTTTGGATGGCTACACCTTC	CSAKKQGLDGYTF	.	many	TRBV20-1	TRBJ1-2
TGTGCCAGCAGCATACCGGGAGATCCCTACGAGCAGTACTTC	CASSIPGDPYEQYF	.	many	TRBV28	TRBJ2-7
TGCAGTGCTCCGGACAGGCAGGGCGCCTACGAGCAGTACTTC	CSAPDRQGAYEQYF	TRBD1	many	TRBV20-1	TRBJ2-7
TGTGCCAGCAACACTCAAAAGGCTGGGGCCAACGTCCTGACTTTC	CASNTQKAGANVLTF	.	many	TRBV28	TRBJ2-6
TGTGCCATCCAGGACAGTCCCTATAGCAATCAGCCCCAGCATTTT	CAIQDSPYSNQPQHF	.	many	TRBV28	TRBJ1-5
TGTGCCAGCTCACCGAATCCCGGGACAGGGAGGAAGACCCAGTACTTC	CASSPNPGTGRKTQYF	TRBD1	many	TRBV18	TRBJ2-5
TGTGCCAGCAGCTCAGGCGTGAGCTATCAGCCCCAGCATTTT	CASSSGVSYQPQHF	.	many	TRBV5-5	TRBJ1-5
TGTGCCAGCAGCCTGAGAGATTCTCAGCCCCAGCATTTT	CASSLRDSQPQHF	.	many	TRBV7-9	TRBJ1-5
TGCGCCAGCAGCTTGTATCCGGGGATCAATCAGCCCCAGCATTTT	CASSLYPGINQPQHF	.	many	TRBV5-1	TRBJ1-5
TGCGCCAGCAGTGAGAGGCAGAATCAGCCCCAGCATTTT	CASSERQNQPQHF	.	many	TRBV10-2	TRBJ1-5
TGTGCCAGCAGTTTTATCGTGCGCTTCGGGACAGTCGATAATTCATCCCTCCACTTT	CASSFIVRFGTVDNSSLHF	TRBD1	.	TRBV12-3/TRBV12-4	TRBJ1-6
TGCAGCGTTGGACAGGGCGGTCTGGTTCGGAACACTGAAGCTTTCTTT	CSVGQGGLVRNTEAFF	TRBD1	few	TRBV29-1	TRBJ1-1
TGTGCCTGGAGTACAGGACAGGGAAGCAATCAGCCCCAGCATTTT	CAWSTGQGSNQPQHF	TRBD1	many	TRBV30	TRBJ1-5
TGTGCCAGCAGTGAGGCCCCCGGCACACAAGAGACCCAGTACTTC	CASSEAPGTQETQYF	.	many	TRBV6-1	TRBJ2-5
TGCAGTGCGCGTTCGGGGAACACCGGGGAGCTGTTTTTT	CSARSGNTGELFF	.	many	TRBV20-1	TRBJ2-2